Listed below are T cell receptor beta chains from one sample, sequenced in a study of blood T cell repertoires in COVID-19. The method was immunoSEQ multiplex PCR; TCRdb's version includes in-frame clones alone and lacks a portion of them. The sample holds 150,000 to 200,000 clones, roughly 85% seen once. Sequenced material: peripheral blood. The origin of the receptors is a man in his 60s with acute or convalescent COVID-19. CDR3s include the opening cysteine and the closing phenylalanine or tryptophan. The order of the fields is V gene, J gene, CDR3 protein.

>TRBV28|TRBJ1-2
CASSLQAPGYTF
>TRBV11-2|TRBJ2-7
CASSLDGGLQQYF
>TRBV6-5|TRBJ2-7
CASSYSGTSGRDF
>TRBV7-2|TRBJ1-3
CASSLEGVRASGNTIYF
>TRBV28|TRBJ2-7
CASSSLAGGPYEQYF
>TRBV29-1|TRBJ2-3
CSAAGFASTDTQYF
>TRBV18|TRBJ1-6
CASSPPTSVSSLHF
>TRBV28|TRBJ1-6
CASNQPMQAGRNSPLHF
>TRBV5-1|TRBJ2-3
CASSWAGEREIDTQYF
>TRBV5-4|TRBJ2-7
CASSAAGGSYEQYF
>TRBV6-5|TRBJ2-7
CASLGTSGTSEQYF
>TRBV28|TRBJ1-5
CASSFAGNQPQHF
>TRBV19|TRBJ2-5
CASKGGLAGETQYF
>TRBV19|TRBJ2-7
CASSPGTGTLYHEQYF
>TRBV5-1|TRBJ2-7
CASSLGRGGAEQYF
>TRBV4-2|TRBJ2-7
CASSQDETGVNCEQYF
>TRBV7-9|TRBJ2-7
CASSLAISSSYEQYF
>TRBV19|TRBJ2-2
CASKDEGKDTGELFF
>TRBV4-1|TRBJ2-1
CASSQLLAGSYNEQFF
>TRBV28|TRBJ2-7
CASSLSGGREQYF
>TRBV12-3/TRBV12-4|TRBJ2-5
CASSRGETQYF
>TRBV27|TRBJ2-5
CASSFLAGGRETQYF
>TRBV30|TRBJ1-1
CAWSAATGAVAEAFF
>TRBV5-8|TRBJ2-2
CASSLVNSGRRRTGELFF
>TRBV2|TRBJ2-1
CASSEAWPGSTYNEQFF
>TRBV4-2|TRBJ2-1
CASSQASGQISYNEQFF
>TRBV4-2|TRBJ1-2
CASSQALRGQNFGGYTF
>TRBV28|TRBJ1-1
CASRRSGGYTEAFF